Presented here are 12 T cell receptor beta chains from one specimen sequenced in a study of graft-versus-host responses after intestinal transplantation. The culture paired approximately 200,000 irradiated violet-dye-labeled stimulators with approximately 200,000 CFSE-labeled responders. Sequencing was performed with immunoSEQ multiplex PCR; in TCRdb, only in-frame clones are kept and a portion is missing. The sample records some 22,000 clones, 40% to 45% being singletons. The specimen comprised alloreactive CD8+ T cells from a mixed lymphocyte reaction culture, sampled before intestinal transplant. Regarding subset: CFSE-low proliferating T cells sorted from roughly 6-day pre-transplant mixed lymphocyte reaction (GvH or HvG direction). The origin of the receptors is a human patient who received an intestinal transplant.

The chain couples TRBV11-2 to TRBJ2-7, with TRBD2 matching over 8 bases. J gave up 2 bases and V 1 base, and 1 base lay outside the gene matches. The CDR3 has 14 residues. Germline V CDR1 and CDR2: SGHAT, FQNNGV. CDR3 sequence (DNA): TGTGCCAGCAGCTTAGCCGGGAGGGCCTACGAGCAGTACTTC. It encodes CASSLAGRAYEQYF. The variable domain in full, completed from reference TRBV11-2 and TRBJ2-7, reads EAGVAQSPRYKIIEKRQSVAFWCNPISGHATLYWYQQILGQGPKLLIQFQNNGVVDDSQLPKDRFSAERLKGVDSTLKIQPAKLEDSAVYLCASSLAGRAYEQYFGPGTRLTVT.

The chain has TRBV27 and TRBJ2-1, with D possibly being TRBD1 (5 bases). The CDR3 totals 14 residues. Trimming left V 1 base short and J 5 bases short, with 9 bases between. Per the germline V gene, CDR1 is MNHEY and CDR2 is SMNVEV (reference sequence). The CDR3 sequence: CASSLYATDNEQFF. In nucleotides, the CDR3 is TGTGCCAGCAGTTTATACGCGACAGACAATGAGCAGTTCTTC.

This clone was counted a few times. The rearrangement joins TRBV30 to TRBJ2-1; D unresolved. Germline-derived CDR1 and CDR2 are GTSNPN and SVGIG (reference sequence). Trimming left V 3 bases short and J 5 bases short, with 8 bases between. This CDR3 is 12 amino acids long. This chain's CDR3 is CAWSPFNNEQFF. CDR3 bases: TGTGCCTGGAGCCCGTTCAACAATGAGCAGTTCTTC.

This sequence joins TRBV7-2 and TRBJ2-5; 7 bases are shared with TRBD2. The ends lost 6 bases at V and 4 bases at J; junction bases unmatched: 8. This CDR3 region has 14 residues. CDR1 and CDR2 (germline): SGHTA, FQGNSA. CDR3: CASRPGGGRETQYF. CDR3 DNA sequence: TGTGCCAGCAGGCCAGGCGGGGGAAGAGAGACCCAGTACTTC. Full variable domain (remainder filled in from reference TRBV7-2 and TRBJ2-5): GAGVSQSPSNKVTEKGKDVELRCDPISGHTALYWYRQSLGQGLEFLIYFQGNSAPDKSGLPSDRFSAERTGGSVSTLTIQRTQQEDSAVYLCASRPGGGRETQYFGPGTRLLVL.

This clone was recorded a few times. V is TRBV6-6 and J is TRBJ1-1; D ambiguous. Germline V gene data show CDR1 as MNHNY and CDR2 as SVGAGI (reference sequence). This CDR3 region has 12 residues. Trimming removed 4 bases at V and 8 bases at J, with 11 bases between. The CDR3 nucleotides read TGTGCCAGCAGTTCCTGGGGAACCGAAGCTTTCTTT. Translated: CASSSWGTEAFF.

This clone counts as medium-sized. The CDR3: CASSFGPEAFF. CDR3 bases: TGCGCCAGCAGCTTCGGGCCTGAAGCTTTCTTT. The chain is built from TRBV5-1 and TRBJ1-1; D is uncertain. The CDR3 runs to 11 residues. The V and J ends lost 2 bases and 6 bases respectively, with 5 bases between them. Germline lookup yields CDR1 SGHRS and CDR2 YFSETQ.

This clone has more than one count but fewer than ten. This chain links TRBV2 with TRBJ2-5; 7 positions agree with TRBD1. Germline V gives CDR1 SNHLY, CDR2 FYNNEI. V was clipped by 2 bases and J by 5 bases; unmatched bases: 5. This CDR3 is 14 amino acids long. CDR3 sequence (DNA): TGTGCCAGCAGTGAACAGACAGGGATGGAGACCCAGTACTTC. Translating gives CASSEQTGMETQYF.

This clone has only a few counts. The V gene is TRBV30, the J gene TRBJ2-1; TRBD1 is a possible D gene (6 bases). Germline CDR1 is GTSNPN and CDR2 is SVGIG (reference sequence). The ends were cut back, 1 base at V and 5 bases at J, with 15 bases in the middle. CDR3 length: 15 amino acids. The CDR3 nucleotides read TGTGCCTGGAGTGCCGGGCAGGGGCCCCACAATGAGCAGTTCTTC. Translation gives CAWSAGQGPHNEQFF. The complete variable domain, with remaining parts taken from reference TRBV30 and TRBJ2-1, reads SQTIHQWPATLVQPVGSPLSLECTVEGTSNPNLYWYRQAAGRGLQLLFYSVGIGQISSEVPQNLSASRPQDRQFILSSKKLLLSDSGFYLCAWSAGQGPHNEQFFGPGTRLTVL.

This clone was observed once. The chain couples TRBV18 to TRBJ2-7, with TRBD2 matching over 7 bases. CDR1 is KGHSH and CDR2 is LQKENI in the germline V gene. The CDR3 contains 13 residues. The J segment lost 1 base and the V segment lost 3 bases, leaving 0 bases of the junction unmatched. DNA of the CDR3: TGTGCCAGCTCACCTAGCGGGTCCTACGAGCAGTACTTC. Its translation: CASSPSGSYEQYF.

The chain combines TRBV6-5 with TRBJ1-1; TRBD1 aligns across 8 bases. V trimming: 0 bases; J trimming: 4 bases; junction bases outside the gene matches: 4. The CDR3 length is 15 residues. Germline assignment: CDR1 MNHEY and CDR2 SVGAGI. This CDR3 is CASSYSSQGATEAFF. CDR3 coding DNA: TGTGCCAGCAGTTACTCATCGCAGGGGGCCACTGAAGCTTTCTTT.

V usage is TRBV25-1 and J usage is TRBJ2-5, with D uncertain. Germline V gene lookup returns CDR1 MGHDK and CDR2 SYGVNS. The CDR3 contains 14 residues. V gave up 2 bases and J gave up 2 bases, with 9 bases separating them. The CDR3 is CASSEPHGQETQYF. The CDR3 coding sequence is TGTGCCAGCAGTGAACCCCATGGGCAAGAGACCCAGTACTTC.

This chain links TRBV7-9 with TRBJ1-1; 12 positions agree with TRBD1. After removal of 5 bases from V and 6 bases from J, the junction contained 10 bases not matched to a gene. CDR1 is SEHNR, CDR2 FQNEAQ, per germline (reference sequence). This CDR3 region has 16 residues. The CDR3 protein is CASSLGTGGAYPEAFF. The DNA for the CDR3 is TGTGCCAGCAGCCTCGGGACAGGGGGCGCGTATCCTGAAGCTTTCTTT.